Listed here is a single T cell receptor (beta chain). This sample was included in a study of blood T cell repertoires in COVID-19. The data were produced by immunoSEQ multiplex PCR, yet TCRdb's version contains in-frame clones alone and is incomplete. The table lists about 300,000 clones, more than 80% of them singletons. Germline assignment: CDR1 MNHEY and CDR2 SVGAGI. V gave up 4 bases and J gave up 4 bases; unmatched junction bases: 8. The CDR3 totals 15 residues. The origin of this receptor is a man between 18 and 29 years old who had recovered from COVID-19. The chain combines TRBV6-5 with TRBJ2-7; 9 positions agree with TRBD1. Input material: peripheral blood. Here the CDR3 reads CASSSLTGGPYEQYF. The CDR3 coding sequence is TGTGCCAGCAGTTCCTTAACAGGGGGCCCTTACGAGCAGTACTTC.